The source of this T cell receptor beta chain is a study of identical twins. This CDR3 contains 14 residues. In germline, CDR1 is ENHRY, CDR2 SYGVKD. V lost 2 bases, J lost 7 bases, and 7 bases stayed unmatched. Unique molecular identifiers were present on cDNA, and template switching added a universal primer site. TCRdb passed the 5' RACE reads through MiXCR, listing each CDR3 protein once. The profile covers roughly 1,500,000 distinct CDR3 sequences, with about 32% appearing a single time and around 0.25% taken by the ten largest. Findings and limits, study-wide: Modeled out-of-frame TCR alpha sharing in monozygotic twins fell below observed levels.

This clonotype was seen repeatedly, ten times or more. What it recognizes is unknown. Everyone who gave samples was a healthy Caucasian. This receptor was obtained from a newborn girl in good health. The source material was cord blood. The rearrangement links TRBV10-3 to TRBJ2-7; 8 bases agree with TRBD1. The CDR3 sequence: CAISETGGTGEQYF. CDR3 nucleotide sequence: TGTGCCATCAGTGAGACAGGGGGTACGGGTGAGCAGTACTTC.